The 23 T cell receptor beta chains below were found in one sample sequenced in a study of CD8 T cells in ankylosing spondylitis. Overall study findings and caveats: Ankylosing spondylitis blood seemed to carry a telltale TCR beta motif made of several highly homologous variants.

TCRdb independently ran MiXCR on the 5' RACE reads; one entry per CDR3 protein. This sample has hundreds of thousands of distinct CDR3 sequences, with 20% to 30% found just once. These receptors have no identified antigens. Sequencing input: blood, either unsorted or a sorted T cell fraction (not recorded which). These receptors were obtained from a male donor with ankylosing spondylitis.

There are a few counts of this clonotype. The CDR3 is CAWSGGGWQFF. The CDR3 DNA is TGTGCCTGGAGTGGCGGGGGGTGGCAGTTCTTC. V and J are TRBV30 and TRBJ2-1, with 8 bases lining up with TRBD2. CDR3 length: 11 amino acids. From germline, CDR1 is GTSNPN and CDR2 SVGIG (reference sequence). V was clipped by 1 base and J by 12 bases; unmatched bases: 2.

This clonotype was seen ten or more times. This sequence joins TRBV7-9 and TRBJ2-1; TRBD2 aligns across 7 bases. The germline gives CDR1 SEHNR, CDR2 FQNEAQ (reference sequence). CDR3 length equals 17 residues. Losses at the gene ends were 5 bases for V and 0 bases for J; bases not matched to a gene: 10. The CDR3 DNA follows: TGTGCCAGCAGCCCCCCCCCTAGCGGAAACTCCTACAATGAGCAGTTCTTC. Translated: CASSPPPSGNSYNEQFF.

The chain is built from TRBV15 and TRBJ1-2, with 7 bases fitting TRBD1. CDR3 length: 13 amino acids. The trim removed 5 bases at V and 4 bases at J, leaving 4 bases unmatched. From germline, CDR1 is LNHNV and CDR2 YYDKDF (reference sequence). The chain's CDR3 is CATSSGGFYGYTF. The CDR3 DNA reads as TGTGCCACCAGCTCAGGGGGGTTCTATGGCTACACCTTC.

The chain uses TRBV20-1 and TRBJ2-7; 9 bases fit TRBD2. This CDR3 contains 13 residues. J was trimmed by 6 bases and V by 2 bases; bases with no gene match: 5. Germline V lookup: CDR1 DFQATT, CDR2 SNEGSKA (reference sequence). CDR3 protein: CSARSGLAGEQYF. DNA of the CDR3: TGCAGTGCTAGATCGGGACTAGCTGGCGAGCAGTACTTC.

This clonotype was observed a handful of times. V gene TRBV29-1 combines with J gene TRBJ1-3; D remains ambiguous. Between the trimmed V and J ends, which lost 7 bases and 0 bases, there was a span of 10 bases. The germline CDR1 and CDR2 sequences are SQVTM and ANQGSEA. The CDR3 is made up of 13 amino acids. The CDR3 DNA reads TGCAGCGCACAAGGACTCTCTGGAAACACCATATATTTT. It yields the protein CSAQGLSGNTIYF.

J is TRBJ1-2 and V is TRBV29-1; 7 positions match TRBD1. The V gene's germline CDR1 is SQVTM and CDR2 ANQGSEA. V shed 7 bases and J 4 bases; nucleotides not matched to a gene: 9. The length of the CDR3 is 13 residues. CDR3 region: CSGGSDRVYGYTF. CDR3 DNA: TGCAGCGGGGGGAGTGACAGGGTCTATGGCTACACCTTC.

The sample holds a few counts of this clonotype. This chain uses TRBV10-2 with TRBJ2-7; TRBD1 matches 9 bases. The J segment lost 3 bases and the V segment lost 5 bases, leaving 11 bases of the junction unmatched. The CDR3 totals 16 residues. Germline V gene sequence: CDR1 WSHSY, CDR2 SAAADI. CDR3 loop: CASSRQGGRTGYEQYF. In DNA form, the CDR3 reads TGCGCCAGCAGTAGACAGGGGGGGCGAACAGGCTACGAGCAGTACTTC.

The J gene is TRBJ2-1, the V gene TRBV27; D gene ambiguous. The V end lost 6 bases, the J end lost 4 bases, and 10 bases lay between the germline ends. CDR3 length: 13 amino acids. From germline, CDR1 is MNHEY and CDR2 SMNVEV (reference sequence). CDR3: CASSPWAYNEQFF. DNA for the CDR3: TGTGCCAGCAGCCCCTGGGCTTACAATGAGCAGTTCTTC.

This clonotype was seen more than once but under ten times. The J gene is TRBJ1-1, the V gene TRBV19; possible D gene TRBD1, 5 bases. V lost 3 bases to trimming and J lost 5 bases, with 19 bases between them. Germline-derived CDR1 and CDR2 are LNHDA and SQIVND (reference sequence). CDR3 length: 16 amino acids. The CDR3 region has the DNA TGTGCCAGTAGTATCCCCGGGGCCCATCGGGGGACTGAAGCTTTCTTT. Translating gives CASSIPGAHRGTEAFF.

The chain couples TRBV20-1 to TRBJ1-5; no clear D gene. The CDR3 spans 14 residues. The V and J ends lost 1 base and 0 bases respectively, with 7 bases between them. The V gene's germline CDR1 is DFQATT and CDR2 SNEGSKA (reference sequence). The chain's CDR3 is CSARGRLSNQPQHF. DNA of the CDR3: TGCAGTGCTAGAGGCAGACTTAGCAATCAGCCCCAGCATTTT.

The chain is built from TRBV24-1 and TRBJ1-1; 12 positions match TRBD1. Unmatched junction bases numbered 11, after V lost 4 bases and J lost 6 bases. Germline V CDR1 and CDR2: KGHDR, SFDVKD. The CDR3 sequence is 17 residues long. CDR3 amino acids: CATSETGTGGSNPEAFF. The CDR3 DNA sequence: TGTGCCACCAGTGAAACCGGGACAGGGGGCTCAAACCCTGAAGCTTTCTTT.

The chain's CDR3 is CASSKRAGVTDTQYF. The CDR3 DNA reads TGTGCCAGCAGCAAAAGGGCAGGGGTCACAGATACGCAGTATTTT. The rearrangement uses TRBV3-1 and TRBJ2-3; D is perhaps TRBD1 (6 bases). Per germline, CDR1 LGHDT and CDR2 YNNKEL (reference sequence). The CDR3 sequence is 15 residues long. Trimming pared 5 bases from V and 2 bases from J, leaving 14 bases between.

The J gene is TRBJ2-3, the V gene TRBV7-9; tentative D call: TRBD2 (6 bases). CDR1 is SEHNR, CDR2 FQNEAQ, per germline (reference sequence). The V gene lost 1 base and the J gene lost 3 bases, with 8 bases spanning the gap. The CDR3 length is 14 residues. The CDR3 nucleotides read TGTGCCAGCAGCTTAGATGCGGGGACAGATACGCAGTATTTT. Translated: CASSLDAGTDTQYF.

This clonotype was picked up many times. The genes are TRBV7-2 and TRBJ2-1; 7 bases are a match to TRBD2. The germline gives CDR1 SGHTA, CDR2 FQGNSA. The CDR3 has 13 amino acids. V shed 6 bases and J 6 bases; nucleotides not matched to a gene: 5. The CDR3 DNA follows: TGTGCCAGCAGTTTTTCTAGCGGCAATGAGCAGTTCTTC. This gives the protein CASSFSSGNEQFF. The whole variable domain, filled in from reference TRBV7-2 and TRBJ2-1, reads GAGVSQSPSNKVTEKGKDVELRCDPISGHTALYWYRQSLGQGLEFLIYFQGNSAPDKSGLPSDRFSAERTGGSVSTLTIQRTQQEDSAVYLCASSFSSGNEQFFGPGTRLTVL.

This chain joins TRBV5-1 and TRBJ1-1, with no clear D. Germline CDR1 is SGHRS and CDR2 is YFSETQ. This CDR3 region has 14 residues. V was cut by 0 bases and J by 0 bases, with 6 bases left in between. This chain's CDR3 is CASSLERVNTEAFF. The CDR3 DNA follows: TGCGCCAGCAGCTTGGAACGGGTGAACACTGAAGCTTTCTTT.

This chain joins TRBV7-2 and TRBJ2-7; tentative D call: TRBD1 (6 bases). The ends were cut back, 2 bases at V and 5 bases at J, with 13 bases in the middle. The CDR3 has 14 residues. Per germline, CDR1 SGHTA and CDR2 FQGNSA. This CDR3 is CASSLLGQGNEQYV. In DNA form, the CDR3 reads TGTGCCAGCAGCTTACTAGGCCAGGGGAACGAGCAGTACGTC.

This clonotype turned up a few times. The chain carries TRBV12-3 or TRBV12-4 and TRBJ1-1; unclear D gene. The CDR3 is made up of 13 amino acids. Trimming took off 4 bases at V and 1 base at J, with 7 bases between the two ends. This chain's CDR3 is CASSSGSNTEAFF. The DNA for the CDR3 is TGTGCCAGCAGTTCGGGGTCGAACACTGAAGCTTTCTTT.

J is TRBJ2-1 and V is TRBV5-6; unclear D gene. Trimming removed 4 bases at V and 5 bases at J, with 13 bases between. The CDR3 has 14 amino acids. The germline gives CDR1 SGHDT, CDR2 YYEEEE. The DNA of the CDR3 is TGTGCCAGCAGCCAAGGATGGTCCCACAATGAGCAGTTCTTC. The encoded protein is CASSQGWSHNEQFF.

The gene calls are TRBV10-3 and TRBJ2-7; 8 bases map to TRBD2. Germline-derived CDR1 and CDR2 are ENHRY and SYGVKD. The ends lost 9 bases at V and 7 bases at J; junction bases unmatched: 11. There are 13 residues in the CDR3. The CDR3 reads CAITSGTYEEQYF. The CDR3 region has the DNA TGTGCCATAACTAGCGGCACCTACGAAGAGCAGTACTTC.

This clonotype was seen only a few times. This chain links TRBV12-3 or TRBV12-4 with TRBJ1-2; a weak D match, TRBD1 (6 bases). The CDR3 is 14 amino acids. With 7 bases removed from V and 5 bases from J, the gap between germline ends came to 17 bases. The chain's CDR3 is CASNPGQLGYGYTF. The CDR3 DNA reads TGTGCCAGCAACCCAGGACAGTTAGGATATGGCTACACCTTC.

The CDR3 loop is CASMRTGRGEKLFF. The CDR3 region has the DNA TGTGCCAGCATGAGGACAGGGAGAGGGGAAAAACTGTTTTTT. The V call is TRBV6-1, the J call TRBJ1-4, with TRBD1 identical over 8 bases. Germline V CDR1 and CDR2: MNHNS, SASEGT. This CDR3 contains 14 residues. The trim removed 7 bases at V and 8 bases at J, leaving 9 bases unmatched.

This clonotype occurred a few times. The V call is TRBV20-1, the J call TRBJ2-3, with unresolved D. Looked up from germline, CDR1 is DFQATT and CDR2 is SNEGSKA (reference sequence). The CDR3 is 12 residues long. The CDR3 nucleotides read TGCAGCTCCTACGGCACGGCAGATACGCAGTATTTT. This translates into CSSYGTADTQYF.

This clonotype was counted a few times. CDR3 amino acids: CATSRTGGYEQYF. CDR3 bases: TGTGCCACCAGTCGGACAGGGGGCTACGAGCAGTACTTC. This chain links TRBV7-9 with TRBJ2-7; TRBD1 agrees at 10 bases. The V segment lost 10 bases and the J segment 3 bases; nucleotides outside the gene matches: 6. The length of the CDR3 is 13 residues. Germline CDR1 SEHNR, CDR2 FQNEAQ (reference sequence).